This T cell receptor beta chain derives from a study of cytomegalovirus exposure and HLA in healthy donors. Across the study: Genetic ancestry analysis placed about 76% of the 300 to 400 donors that were genotyped in the Caucasian-associated cluster.

Likely unrecorded immune exposures existed in these nominally healthy donors. CDR1 and CDR2 (germline): GTSNPN, SVGIG (reference sequence). J gave up 4 bases and V 0 bases, and 7 bases lay outside the gene matches. The CDR3 spans 15 residues. The study, taken as a whole, reports: Most CMV-associated TCR beta chains were later found to appear HLA-restricted. It was confirmed in vitro that a few of the CMV-associated chains were specific for CMV antigens.

Details on this clone: The antigen remains undetermined.

PCR used 60 Vbeta primers and 13 Jbeta primers. The data were produced by immunoSEQ multiplex PCR, yet TCRdb's version contains in-frame clones alone and is incomplete. This sample has 90,000 to 120,000 clones, with roughly 70% found just once. Sequencing was carried out using PBMCs. V gene TRBV30 combines with J gene TRBJ2-3, with 7 bases that match TRBD2. The TCR comes from a woman between 18 and 30 years old in good health and CMV-seropositive. In DNA form, the CDR3 reads TGTGCCTGGAGTGTGGGCGGGAGAGGAGCAGATACGCAGTATTTT. Translating gives CAWSVGGRGADTQYF.